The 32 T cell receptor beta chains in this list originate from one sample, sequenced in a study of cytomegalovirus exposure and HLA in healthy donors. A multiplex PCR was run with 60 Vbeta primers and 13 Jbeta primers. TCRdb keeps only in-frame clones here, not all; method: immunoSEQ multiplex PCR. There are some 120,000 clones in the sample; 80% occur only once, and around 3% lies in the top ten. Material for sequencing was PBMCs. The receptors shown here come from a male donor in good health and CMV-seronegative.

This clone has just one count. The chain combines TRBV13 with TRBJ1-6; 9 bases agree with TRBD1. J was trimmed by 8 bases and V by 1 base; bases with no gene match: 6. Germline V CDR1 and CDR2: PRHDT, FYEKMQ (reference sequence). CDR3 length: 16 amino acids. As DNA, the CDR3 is TGTGCCAGCAGCTTAGTTTCGGGACAGGGTCATTCACCCCTCCACTTT. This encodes CASSLVSGQGHSPLHF.

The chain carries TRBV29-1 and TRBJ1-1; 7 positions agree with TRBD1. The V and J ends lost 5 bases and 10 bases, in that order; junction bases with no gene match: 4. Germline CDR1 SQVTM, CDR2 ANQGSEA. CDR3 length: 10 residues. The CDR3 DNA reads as TGCAGCGTTTTCGACAGGGCAGCTTTCTTT. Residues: CSVFDRAAFF. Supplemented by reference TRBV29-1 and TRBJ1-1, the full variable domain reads SAVISQKPSRDICQRGTSLTIQCQVDSQVTMMFWYRQQPGQSLTLIATANQGSEATYESGFVIDKFPISRPNLTFSTLTVSNMSPEDSSIYLCSVFDRAAFFGQGTRLTVV.

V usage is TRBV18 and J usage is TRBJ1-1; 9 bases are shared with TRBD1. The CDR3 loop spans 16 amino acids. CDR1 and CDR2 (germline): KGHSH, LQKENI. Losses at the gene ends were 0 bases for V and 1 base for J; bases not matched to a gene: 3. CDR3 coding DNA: TGTGCCAGCTCACCACCTCCGGGACAGGGGAACACTGAAGCTTTCTTT. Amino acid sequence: CASSPPPGQGNTEAFF.

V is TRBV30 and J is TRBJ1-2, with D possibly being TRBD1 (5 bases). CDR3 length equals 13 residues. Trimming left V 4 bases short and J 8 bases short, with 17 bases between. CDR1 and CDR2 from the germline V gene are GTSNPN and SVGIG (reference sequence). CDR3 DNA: TGTGCCTGGACCAGAGGGGCTGGGGGGGGCTACACCTTC. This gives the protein CAWTRGAGGGYTF.

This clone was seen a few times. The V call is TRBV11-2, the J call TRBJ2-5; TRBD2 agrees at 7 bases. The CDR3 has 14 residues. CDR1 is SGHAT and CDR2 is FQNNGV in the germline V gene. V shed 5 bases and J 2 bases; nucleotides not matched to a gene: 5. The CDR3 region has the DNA TGTGCCAGCAGCCCGTGGACTAGTCAAGAGACCCAGTACTTC. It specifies CASSPWTSQETQYF.

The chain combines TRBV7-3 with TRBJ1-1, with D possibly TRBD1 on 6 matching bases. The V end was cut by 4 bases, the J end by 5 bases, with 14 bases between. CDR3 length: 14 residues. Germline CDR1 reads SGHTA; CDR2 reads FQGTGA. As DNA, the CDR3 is TGTGCCAGCAGCTCACAGGGTCCGTGGACTGAAGCTTTCTTT. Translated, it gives CASSSQGPWTEAFF.

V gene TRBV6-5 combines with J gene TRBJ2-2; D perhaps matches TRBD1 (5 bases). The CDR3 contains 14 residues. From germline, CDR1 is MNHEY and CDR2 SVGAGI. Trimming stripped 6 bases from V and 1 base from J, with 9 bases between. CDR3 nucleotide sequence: TGTGCCAGCAGAGATCAGGGGAACACCGGGGAGCTGTTTTTT. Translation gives CASRDQGNTGELFF.

The CDR3 region is CASSLSGQGLNQPQHF. The DNA of the CDR3 is TGTGCCAGCAGTTTGTCGGGACAGGGCCTAAATCAGCCCCAGCATTTT. The chain couples TRBV28 to TRBJ1-5; 9 positions match TRBD1. Trimming cost V 3 bases and J 4 bases; bases outside gene matches: 7. This CDR3 spans 16 amino acids. CDR1 MDHEN and CDR2 SYDVKM come from the germline V gene.

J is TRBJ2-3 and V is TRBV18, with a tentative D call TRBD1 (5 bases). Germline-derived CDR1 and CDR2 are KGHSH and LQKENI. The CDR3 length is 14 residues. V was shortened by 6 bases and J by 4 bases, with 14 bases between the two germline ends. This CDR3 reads CASSPQGPPDTQYF. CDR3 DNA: TGTGCCAGCTCCCCTCAGGGCCCTCCAGATACGCAGTATTTT.

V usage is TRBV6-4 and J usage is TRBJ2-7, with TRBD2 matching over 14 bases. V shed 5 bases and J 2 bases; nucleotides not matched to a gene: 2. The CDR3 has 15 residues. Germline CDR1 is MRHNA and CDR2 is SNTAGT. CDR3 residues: CASSRLAGGTYEQYF. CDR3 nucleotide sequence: TGTGCCAGCAGTAGACTAGCGGGAGGGACCTACGAGCAGTACTTC.

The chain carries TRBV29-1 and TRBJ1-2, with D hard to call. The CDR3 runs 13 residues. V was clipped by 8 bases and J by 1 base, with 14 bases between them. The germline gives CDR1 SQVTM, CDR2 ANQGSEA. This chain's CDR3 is CSTSGLNNYGYTF. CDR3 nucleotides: TGCAGCACCTCGGGGTTGAATAACTATGGCTACACCTTC.

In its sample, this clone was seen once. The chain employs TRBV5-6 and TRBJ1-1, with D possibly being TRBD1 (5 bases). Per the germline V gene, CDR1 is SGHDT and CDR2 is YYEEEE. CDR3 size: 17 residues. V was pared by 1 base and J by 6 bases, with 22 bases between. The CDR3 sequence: CASSLWGGSHRRAEAFF. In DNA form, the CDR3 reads TGTGCCAGCAGCTTGTGGGGGGGGTCTCACCGGAGGGCTGAAGCTTTCTTT.

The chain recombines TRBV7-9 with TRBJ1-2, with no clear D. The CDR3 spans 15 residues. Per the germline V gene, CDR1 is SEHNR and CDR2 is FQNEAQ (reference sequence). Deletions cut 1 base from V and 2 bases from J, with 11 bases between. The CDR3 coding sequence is TGTGCCAGCAGCTTAGAGACACCGCAAAACTATGGCTACACCTTC. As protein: CASSLETPQNYGYTF.

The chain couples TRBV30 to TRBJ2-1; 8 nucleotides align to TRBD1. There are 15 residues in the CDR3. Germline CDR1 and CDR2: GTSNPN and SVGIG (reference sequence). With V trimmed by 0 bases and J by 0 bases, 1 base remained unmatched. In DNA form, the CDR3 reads TGTGCCTGGAGTGTAGGACAGGGCTCCTACAATGAGCAGTTCTTC. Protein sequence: CAWSVGQGSYNEQFF.

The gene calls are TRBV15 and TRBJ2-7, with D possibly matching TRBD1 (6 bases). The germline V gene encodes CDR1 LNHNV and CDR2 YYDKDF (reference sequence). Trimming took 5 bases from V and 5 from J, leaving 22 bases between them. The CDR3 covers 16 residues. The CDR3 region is CATSGVPLTGINEQYF. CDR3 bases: TGTGCCACCAGCGGAGTTCCCCTCACAGGGATCAACGAGCAGTACTTC.

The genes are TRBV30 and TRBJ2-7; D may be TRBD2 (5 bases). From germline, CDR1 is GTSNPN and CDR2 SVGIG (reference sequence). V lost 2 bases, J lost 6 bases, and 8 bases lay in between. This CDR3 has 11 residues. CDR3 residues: CAWSRGPEQYF. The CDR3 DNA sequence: TGTGCCTGGAGTCGGGGTCCCGAGCAGTACTTC.

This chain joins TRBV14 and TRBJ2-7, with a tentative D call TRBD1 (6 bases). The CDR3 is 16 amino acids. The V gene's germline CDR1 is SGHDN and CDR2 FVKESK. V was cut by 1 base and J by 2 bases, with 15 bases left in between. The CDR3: CASSQGGGNRPYEQYF. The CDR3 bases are TGTGCCAGCAGCCAAGGAGGGGGAAACAGACCCTACGAGCAGTACTTC.

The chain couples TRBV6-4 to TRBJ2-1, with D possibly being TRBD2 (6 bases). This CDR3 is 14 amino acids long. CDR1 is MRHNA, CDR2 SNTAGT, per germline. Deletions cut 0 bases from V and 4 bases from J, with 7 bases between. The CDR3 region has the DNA TGTGCCAGCAGTGACTCTGGGGGGTACAATGAGCAGTTCTTC. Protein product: CASSDSGGYNEQFF.

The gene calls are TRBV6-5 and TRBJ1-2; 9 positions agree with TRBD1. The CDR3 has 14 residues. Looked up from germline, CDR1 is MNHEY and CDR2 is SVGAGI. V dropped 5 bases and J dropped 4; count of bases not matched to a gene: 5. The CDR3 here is CASSTGQGSYGYTF. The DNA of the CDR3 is TGTGCCAGCAGTACGGGACAGGGAAGCTATGGCTACACCTTC.

CDR3 amino acids: CASATSGANVLTF. The CDR3 DNA sequence: TGTGCCAGCGCAACTTCTGGGGCCAACGTCCTGACTTTC. V is TRBV25-1 and J is TRBJ2-6; D remains ambiguous. The length of the CDR3 is 13 residues. Trimming took off 8 bases at V and 1 base at J, with 6 bases between the two ends. Germline V gene sequence: CDR1 MGHDK, CDR2 SYGVNS.

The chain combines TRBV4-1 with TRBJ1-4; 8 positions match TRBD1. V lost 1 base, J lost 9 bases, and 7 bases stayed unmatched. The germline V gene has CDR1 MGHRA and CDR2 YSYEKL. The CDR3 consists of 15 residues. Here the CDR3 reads CASSQGGGTGKKLFF. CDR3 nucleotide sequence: TGCGCCAGCAGCCAAGGGGGGGGGACAGGTAAAAAACTGTTTTTT.

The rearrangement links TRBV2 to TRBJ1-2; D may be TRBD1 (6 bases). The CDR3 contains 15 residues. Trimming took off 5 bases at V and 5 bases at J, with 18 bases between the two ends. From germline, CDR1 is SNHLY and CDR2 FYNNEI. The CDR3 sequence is CASSSGLTGIYGYTF. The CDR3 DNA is TGTGCCAGCAGTTCAGGGCTAACAGGGATTTATGGCTACACCTTC.

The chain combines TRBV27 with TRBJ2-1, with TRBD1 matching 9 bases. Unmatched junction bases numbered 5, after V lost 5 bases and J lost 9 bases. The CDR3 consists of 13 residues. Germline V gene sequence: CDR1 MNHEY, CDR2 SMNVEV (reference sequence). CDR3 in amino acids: CASSHRGRFEQFF. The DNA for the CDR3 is TGTGCCAGCAGTCACAGGGGGCGCTTTGAGCAGTTCTTC.

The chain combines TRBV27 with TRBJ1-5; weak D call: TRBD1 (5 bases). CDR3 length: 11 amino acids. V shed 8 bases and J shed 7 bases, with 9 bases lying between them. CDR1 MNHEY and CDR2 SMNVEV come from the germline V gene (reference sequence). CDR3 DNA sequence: TGTGCCAGCGGGGGGGGGCAGCCCCAGCATTTT. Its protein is CASGGGQPQHF.

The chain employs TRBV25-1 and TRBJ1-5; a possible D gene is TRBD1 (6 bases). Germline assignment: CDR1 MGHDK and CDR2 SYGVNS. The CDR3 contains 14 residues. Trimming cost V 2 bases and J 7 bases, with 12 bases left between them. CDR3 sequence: CASSEKGERQPQHF. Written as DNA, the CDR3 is TGTGCCAGCAGTGAAAAGGGGGAACGGCAGCCCCAGCATTTT.

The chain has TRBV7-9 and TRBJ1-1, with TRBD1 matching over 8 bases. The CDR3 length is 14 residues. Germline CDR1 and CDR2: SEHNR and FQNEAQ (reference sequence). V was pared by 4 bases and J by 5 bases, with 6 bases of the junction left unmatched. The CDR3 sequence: CASSSTGGRTEAFF. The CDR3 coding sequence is TGTGCCAGCAGCTCAACAGGGGGACGGACTGAAGCTTTCTTT.

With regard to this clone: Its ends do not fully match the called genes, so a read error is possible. The CDR3 bases are TGTGCCAACAGTGTGGGGCGGGGGCCCTCCTACGAGCAGTACTTC. Translating gives CANSVGRGPSYEQYF. The chain joins TRBV2 to TRBJ2-7; a weak D match, TRBD2 (7 bases). Germline V gene sequence: CDR1 SNHLY, CDR2 FYNNEI. The CDR3 runs to 15 residues.

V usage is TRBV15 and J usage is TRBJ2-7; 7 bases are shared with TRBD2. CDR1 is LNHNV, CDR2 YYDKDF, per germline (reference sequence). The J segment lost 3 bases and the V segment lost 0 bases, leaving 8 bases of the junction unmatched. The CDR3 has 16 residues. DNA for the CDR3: TGTGCCACCAGCAGAGATCCGGACCTAGCGGTCTACGAGCAGTACTTC. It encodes CATSRDPDLAVYEQYF.

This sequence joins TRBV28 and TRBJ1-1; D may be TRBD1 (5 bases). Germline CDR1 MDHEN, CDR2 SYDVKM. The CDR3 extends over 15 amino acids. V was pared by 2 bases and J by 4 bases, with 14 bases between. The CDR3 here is CASSLGPGGGTEAFF. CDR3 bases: TGTGCCAGCAGTTTAGGGCCGGGGGGAGGCACTGAAGCTTTCTTT.

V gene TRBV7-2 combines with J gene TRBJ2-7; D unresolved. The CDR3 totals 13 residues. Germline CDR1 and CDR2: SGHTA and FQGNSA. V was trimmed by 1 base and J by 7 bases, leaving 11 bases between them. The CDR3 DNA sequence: TGTGCCAGCAGCTTAGGTCTCCTCTCTGAGCAGTACTTC. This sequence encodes CASSLGLLSEQYF.

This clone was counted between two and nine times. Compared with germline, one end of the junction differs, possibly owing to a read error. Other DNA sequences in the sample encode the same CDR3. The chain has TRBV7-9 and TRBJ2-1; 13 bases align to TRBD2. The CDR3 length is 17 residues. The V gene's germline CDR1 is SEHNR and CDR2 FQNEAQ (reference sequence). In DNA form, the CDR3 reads TGTTCCAGCAGCCCCACTAGCGGGAGGGCCTCTGGGAATGAGCAGTTCTTC. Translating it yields CSSSPTSGRASGNEQFF.

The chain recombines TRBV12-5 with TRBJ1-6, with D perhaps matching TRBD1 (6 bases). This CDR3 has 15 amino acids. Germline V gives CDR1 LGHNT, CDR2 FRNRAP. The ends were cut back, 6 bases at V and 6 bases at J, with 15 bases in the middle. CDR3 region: CASGLRQERNSPLHF. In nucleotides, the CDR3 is TGTGCTAGTGGGTTGCGACAGGAGCGTAATTCACCCCTCCACTTT.